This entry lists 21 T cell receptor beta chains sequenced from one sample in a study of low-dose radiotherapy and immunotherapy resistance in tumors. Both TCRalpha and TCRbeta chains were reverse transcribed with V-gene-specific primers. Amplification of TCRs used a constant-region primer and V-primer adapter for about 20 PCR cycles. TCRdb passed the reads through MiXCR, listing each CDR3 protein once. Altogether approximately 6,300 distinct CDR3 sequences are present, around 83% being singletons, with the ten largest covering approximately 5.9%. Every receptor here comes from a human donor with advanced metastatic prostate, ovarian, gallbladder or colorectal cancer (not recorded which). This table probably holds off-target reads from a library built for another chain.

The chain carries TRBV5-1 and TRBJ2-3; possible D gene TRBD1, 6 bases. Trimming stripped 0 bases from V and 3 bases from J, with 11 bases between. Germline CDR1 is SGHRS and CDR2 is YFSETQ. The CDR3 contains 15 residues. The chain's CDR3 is CASSLGGPQTDTQYF. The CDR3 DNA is TGCGCCAGCAGCTTGGGGGGGCCACAGACAGATACGCAGTATTTT. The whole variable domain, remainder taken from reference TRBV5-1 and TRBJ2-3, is KAGVTQTPRYLIKTRGQQVTLSCSPISGHRSVSWYQQTPGQGLQFLFEYFSETQRNKGNFPGRFSGRQFSNSRSEMNVSTLELGDSALYLCASSLGGPQTDTQYFGPGTRLTVL.

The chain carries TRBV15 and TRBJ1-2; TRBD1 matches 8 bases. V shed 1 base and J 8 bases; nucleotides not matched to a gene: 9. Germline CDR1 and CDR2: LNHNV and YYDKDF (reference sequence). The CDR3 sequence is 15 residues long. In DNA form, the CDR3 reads TGTGCCACCAGCAGAGGCCTGGGACAGGCAAGAGGCTACACCTTC. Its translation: CATSRGLGQARGYTF. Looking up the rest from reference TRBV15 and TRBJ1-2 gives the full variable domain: DAMVIQNPRYQVTQFGKPVTLSCSQTLNHNVMYWYQQKSSQAPKLLFHYYDKDFNNEADTPDNFQSRRPNTSFCFLDIRSPGLGDTAMYLCATSRGLGQARGYTFGSGTRLTVV.

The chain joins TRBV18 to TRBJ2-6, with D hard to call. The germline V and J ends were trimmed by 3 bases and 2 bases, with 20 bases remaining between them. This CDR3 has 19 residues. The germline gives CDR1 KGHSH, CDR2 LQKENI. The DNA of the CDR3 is TGTGCCAGCTCACCTATAAGACGGGCACAGACCACTGGGGCCAACGTCCTGACTTTC. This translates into CASSPIRRAQTTGANVLTF.

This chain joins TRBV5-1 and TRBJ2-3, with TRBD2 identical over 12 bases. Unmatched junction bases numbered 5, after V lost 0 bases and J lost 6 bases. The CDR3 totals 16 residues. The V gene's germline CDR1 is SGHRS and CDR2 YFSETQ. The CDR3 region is CASSLELAGGVDTQYF. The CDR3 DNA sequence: TGCGCCAGCAGCTTGGAACTAGCGGGAGGCGTGGATACGCAGTATTTT.

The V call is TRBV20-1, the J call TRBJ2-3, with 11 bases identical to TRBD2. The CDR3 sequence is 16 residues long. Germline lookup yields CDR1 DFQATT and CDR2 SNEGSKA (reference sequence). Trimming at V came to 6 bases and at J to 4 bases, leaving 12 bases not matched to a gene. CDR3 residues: CSASGSSGGRSDTQYF. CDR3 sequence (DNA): TGCAGTGCCTCGGGCTCTAGCGGGGGGAGATCAGATACGCAGTATTTT.

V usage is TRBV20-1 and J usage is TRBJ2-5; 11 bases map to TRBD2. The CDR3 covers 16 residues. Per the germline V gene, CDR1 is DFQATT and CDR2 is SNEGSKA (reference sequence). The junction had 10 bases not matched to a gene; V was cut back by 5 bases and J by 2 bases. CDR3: CSAPGGSGRDQETQYF. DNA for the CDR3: TGCAGTGCTCCTGGGGGTAGCGGGAGGGATCAAGAGACCCAGTACTTC.

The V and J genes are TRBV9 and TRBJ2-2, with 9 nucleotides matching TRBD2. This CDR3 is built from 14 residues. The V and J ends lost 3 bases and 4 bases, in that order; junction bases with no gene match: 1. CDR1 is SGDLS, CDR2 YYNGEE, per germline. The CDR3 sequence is CASSGSGGTGELFF. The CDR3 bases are TGTGCCAGCAGCGGTAGCGGGGGCACCGGGGAGCTGTTTTTT.

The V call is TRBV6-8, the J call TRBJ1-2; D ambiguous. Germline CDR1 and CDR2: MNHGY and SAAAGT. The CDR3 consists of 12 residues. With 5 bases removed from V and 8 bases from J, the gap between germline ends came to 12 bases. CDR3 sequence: CASSELREGYTF. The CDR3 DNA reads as TGTGCCAGCAGTGAACTCCGGGAGGGCTACACCTTC.

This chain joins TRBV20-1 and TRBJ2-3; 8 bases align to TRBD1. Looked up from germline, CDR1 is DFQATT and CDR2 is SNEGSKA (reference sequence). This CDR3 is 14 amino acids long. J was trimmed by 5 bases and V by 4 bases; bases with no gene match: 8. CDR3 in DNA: TGCAGTGCTAACGGACAGGGTTTTGGAGATACGCAGTATTTT. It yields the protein CSANGQGFGDTQYF.

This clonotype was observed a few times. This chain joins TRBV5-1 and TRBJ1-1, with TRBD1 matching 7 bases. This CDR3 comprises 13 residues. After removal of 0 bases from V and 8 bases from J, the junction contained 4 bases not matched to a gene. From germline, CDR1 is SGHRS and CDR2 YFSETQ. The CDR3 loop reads CASSLADRIEAFF. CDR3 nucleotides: TGCGCCAGCAGCTTGGCGGACAGGATCGAAGCTTTCTTT.

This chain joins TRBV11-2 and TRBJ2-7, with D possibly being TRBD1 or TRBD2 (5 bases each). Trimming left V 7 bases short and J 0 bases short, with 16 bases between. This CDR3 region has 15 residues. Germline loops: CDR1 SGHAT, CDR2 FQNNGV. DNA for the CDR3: TGTGCCAGCAACACACGGGGCGGAACCTCCTACGAGCAGTACTTC. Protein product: CASNTRGGTSYEQYF.

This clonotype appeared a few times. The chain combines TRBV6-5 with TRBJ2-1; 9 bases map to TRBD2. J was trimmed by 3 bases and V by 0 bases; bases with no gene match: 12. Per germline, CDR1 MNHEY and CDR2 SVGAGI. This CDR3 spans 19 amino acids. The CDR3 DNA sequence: TGTGCCAGCAGTTACTCGAGGTGGCGGGAGGGGGGGCTCTACAATGAGCAGTTCTTC. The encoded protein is CASSYSRWREGGLYNEQFF.

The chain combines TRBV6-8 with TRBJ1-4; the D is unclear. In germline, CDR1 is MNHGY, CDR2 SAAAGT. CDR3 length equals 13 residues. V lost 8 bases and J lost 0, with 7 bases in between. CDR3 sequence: CASGSATNEKLFF. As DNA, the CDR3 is TGTGCCAGCGGTTCGGCAACTAATGAAAAACTGTTTTTT.

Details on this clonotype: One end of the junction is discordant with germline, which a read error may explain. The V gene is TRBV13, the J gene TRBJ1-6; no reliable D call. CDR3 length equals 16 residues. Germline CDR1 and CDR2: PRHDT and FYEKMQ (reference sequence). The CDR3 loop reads CAKKGLMNTNAGKSTF. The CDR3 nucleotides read TGTGCAAAGAAAGGGCTTATGAACACCAATGCAGGCAAATCAACCTTT.

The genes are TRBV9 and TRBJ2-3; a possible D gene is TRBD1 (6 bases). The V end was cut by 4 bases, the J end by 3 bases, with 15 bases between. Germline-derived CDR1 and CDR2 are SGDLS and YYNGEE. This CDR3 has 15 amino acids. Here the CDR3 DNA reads TGTGCCAGCAGCCCACGGACAGTGGGAACAGATACGCAGTATTTT. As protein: CASSPRTVGTDTQYF.

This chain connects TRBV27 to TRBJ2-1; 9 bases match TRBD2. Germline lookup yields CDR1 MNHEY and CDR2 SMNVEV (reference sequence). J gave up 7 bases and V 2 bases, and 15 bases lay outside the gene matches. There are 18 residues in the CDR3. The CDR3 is CASSLSGDFSGGRNEQFF. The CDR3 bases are TGTGCCAGCAGTTTAAGTGGTGACTTTAGCGGGGGAAGGAATGAGCAGTTCTTC.

DNA for the CDR3: TGTGCCAGCAGCTGGAGACAGGACCAAGAGACCCAGTACTTC. This sequence encodes CASSWRQDQETQYF. The chain recombines TRBV12-3 or TRBV12-4 with TRBJ2-5, with D perhaps TRBD1 (6 bases). This CDR3 is 14 amino acids long. Trimming removed 6 bases from V and 0 bases from J, with 11 bases in between.

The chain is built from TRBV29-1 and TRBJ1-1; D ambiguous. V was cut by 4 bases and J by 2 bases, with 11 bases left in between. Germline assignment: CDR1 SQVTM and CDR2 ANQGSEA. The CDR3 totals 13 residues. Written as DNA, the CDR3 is TGCAGCGTTGCGGAGGGCTTTAACACTGAAGCTTTCTTT. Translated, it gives CSVAEGFNTEAFF. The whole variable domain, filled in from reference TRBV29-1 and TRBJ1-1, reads SAVISQKPSRDICQRGTSLTIQCQVDSQVTMMFWYRQQPGQSLTLIATANQGSEATYESGFVIDKFPISRPNLTFSTLTVSNMSPEDSSIYLCSVAEGFNTEAFFGQGTRLTVV.

CDR3 coding DNA: TGCGCCAGCAGCGGAGGACAGGGGTTAGGGAATGGCTACACCTTC. Residues: CASSGGQGLGNGYTF. This chain joins TRBV5-1 and TRBJ1-2; 9 bases match TRBD1. CDR3 length: 15 amino acids. CDR1 is SGHRS and CDR2 is YFSETQ in the germline V gene. The V and J ends lost 4 bases and 6 bases, in that order; junction bases with no gene match: 10.

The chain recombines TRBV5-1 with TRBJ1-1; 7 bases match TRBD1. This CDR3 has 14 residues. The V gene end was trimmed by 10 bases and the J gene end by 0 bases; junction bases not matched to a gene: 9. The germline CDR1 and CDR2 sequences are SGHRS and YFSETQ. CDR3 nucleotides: TGCGCCGGAATAATGACAGGGATGAACACTGAAGCTTTCTTT. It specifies CAGIMTGMNTEAFF.

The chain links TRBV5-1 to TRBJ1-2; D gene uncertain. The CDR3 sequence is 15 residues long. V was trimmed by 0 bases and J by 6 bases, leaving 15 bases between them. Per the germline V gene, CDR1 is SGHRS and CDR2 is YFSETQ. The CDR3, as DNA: TGCGCCAGCAGCTTGGCGGTAGGCCTAGACGATGGCTACACCTTC. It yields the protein CASSLAVGLDDGYTF.